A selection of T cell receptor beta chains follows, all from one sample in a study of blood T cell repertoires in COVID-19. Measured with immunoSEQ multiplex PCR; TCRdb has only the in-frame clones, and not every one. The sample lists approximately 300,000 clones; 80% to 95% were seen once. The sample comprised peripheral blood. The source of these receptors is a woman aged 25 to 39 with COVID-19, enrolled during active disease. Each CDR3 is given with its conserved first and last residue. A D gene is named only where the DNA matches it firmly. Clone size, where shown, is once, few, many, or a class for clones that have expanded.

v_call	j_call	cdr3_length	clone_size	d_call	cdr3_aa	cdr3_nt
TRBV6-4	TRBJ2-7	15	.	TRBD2	CASSPGLAGGGEQYF	TGTGCCAGCAGCCCGGGACTAGCGGGAGGCGGCGAGCAGTACTTC
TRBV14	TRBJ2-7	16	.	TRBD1	CASSQRLGTGAYEQYF	TGTGCCAGCAGCCAACGGTTAGGGACAGGGGCCTACGAGCAGTACTTC
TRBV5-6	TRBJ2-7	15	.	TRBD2	CASSLALAGEDEQYF	TGTGCCAGCAGCTTGGCCTTAGCGGGAGAGGACGAGCAGTACTTC
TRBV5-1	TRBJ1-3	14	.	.	CASSLAGTGNTIYF	TGCGCCAGCAGCTTGGCGGGAACTGGAAACACCATATATTTT
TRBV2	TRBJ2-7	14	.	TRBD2	CASRDREGVYEQYF	TGTGCCAGCAGGGACCGGGAGGGAGTCTACGAGCAGTACTTC
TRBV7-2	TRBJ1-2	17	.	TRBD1	CASSFSGQGASNYGYTF	TGTGCCAGCAGCTTTTCTGGACAGGGGGCTTCGAACTATGGCTACACCTTC
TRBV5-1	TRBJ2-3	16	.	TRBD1	CASSLRGDRQTDTQYF	TGCGCCAGCAGCTTGAGGGGGGACAGGCAAACAGATACGCAGTATTTT
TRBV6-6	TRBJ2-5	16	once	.	CASSPRGGQGGETQYF	TGTGCCAGCAGCCCCCGGGGGGGACAGGGAGGAGAGACCCAGTACTTC
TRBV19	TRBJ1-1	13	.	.	CASSISANTEAFF	TGTGCCAGTAGTATCAGTGCGAACACTGAAGCTTTCTTT
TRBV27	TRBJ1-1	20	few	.	CASRTRSRDTTLGANTEAFF	TGTGCCAGCAGGACAAGATCACGGGACACCACTCTGGGGGCGAACACTGAAGCTTTCTTT
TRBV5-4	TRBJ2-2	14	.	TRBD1	CASSLDRGTGELFF	TGTGCCAGCAGCTTGGACAGGGGTACCGGGGAGCTGTTTTTT
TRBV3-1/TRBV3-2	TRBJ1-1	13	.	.	CASSRTEAAGAFF	TGTGCCAGCAGCCGAACTGAGGCCGCCGGCGCTTTCTTT
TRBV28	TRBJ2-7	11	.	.	CATRGTYEQYF	TGTGCCACCCGGGGGACCTACGAGCAGTACTTC
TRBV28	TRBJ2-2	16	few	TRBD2	CASSSLAGGPGGELFF	TGTGCCAGCAGTTCGCTAGCGGGAGGGCCTGGCGGGGAGCTGTTTTTT
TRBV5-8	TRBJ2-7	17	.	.	CASSLTKSGLGSYEQYF	TGTGCCAGCAGCTTAACCAAGTCAGGGTTGGGGTCCTACGAGCAGTACTTC
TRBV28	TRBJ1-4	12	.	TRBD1	CASSLGTVGGFF	TGTGCCAGCAGTTTAGGGACAGTGGGAGGGTTTTTT
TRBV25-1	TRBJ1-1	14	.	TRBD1	CASSTGGWGGEAFF	TGTGCCAGCAGCACAGGGGGATGGGGGGGTGAAGCTTTCTTT
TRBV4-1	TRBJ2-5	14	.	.	CASSQDGPSGTQYF	TGCGCCAGCAGCCAAGACGGCCCATCGGGGACCCAGTACTTC
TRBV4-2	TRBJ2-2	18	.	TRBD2	CASSQDRQRELNTGELFF	TGTGCCAGCAGCCAAGATCGCCAGCGGGAGCTGAACACCGGGGAGCTGTTTTTT
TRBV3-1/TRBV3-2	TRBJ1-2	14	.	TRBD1	CASSPGQGRARYTF	TGTGCCAGCAGCCCCGGACAGGGGAGGGCCCGCTACACCTTC
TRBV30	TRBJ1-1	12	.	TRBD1	CAWSTRGDEAFF	TGTGCCTGGAGCACCAGGGGGGACGAAGCTTTCTTT
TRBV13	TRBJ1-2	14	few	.	CASSLGLANYGYTF	TGTGCCAGCAGCTTAGGCTTAGCTAACTATGGCTACACCTTC